Listed below are T cell receptor beta chains from one sample, sequenced in a study of cytomegalovirus exposure and HLA in healthy donors. This table comes from immunoSEQ multiplex PCR, and its TCRdb copy is limited to in-frame clones, with some not included. This table holds some 200,000 clones, roughly 80% found once. The sequencing sample was made of PBMCs. All receptors derive from a man in his fifties or sixties in good health and CMV-seronegative. Each CDR3 is given with its conserved first and last residue. The order of the fields is V gene, clone size, D gene, J gene, CDR3 DNA, CDR3 protein. D genes are given only for firm matches. Only part of the rows carry a size: once, few, many, or a class if the clone is expanded.

TRBV19	-	TRBD1	TRBJ1-2	TGTGCCAGTAGTACCATCGGACAGGGGGGGAGCTACACCTTC	CASSTIGQGGSYTF
TRBV7-6	-	-	TRBJ2-3	TGTGCCAGCAGCTCGAACAGGGAGATCGATACGCAGTATTTT	CASSSNREIDTQYF
TRBV5-1	-	TRBD2	TRBJ2-1	TGCGCCAGCAGCTCCGGGACTAGCGGGGTCAATGAGCAGTTCTTC	CASSSGTSGVNEQFF
TRBV30	-	TRBD1	TRBJ2-2	TGTGCCTGGAGTGTGGGGGACAGGGGGTGGGCCGGGGAGCTGTTTTTT	CAWSVGDRGWAGELFF
TRBV2	once	TRBD1	TRBJ2-7	TGTGCCAGCAGTGAGCAGGGGGCCCCCTACGAGCAGTACTTC	CASSEQGAPYEQYF
TRBV15	-	-	TRBJ1-1	TGTGCCACCAGCACCTACGTTCGGACTGAAGCTTTCTTT	CATSTYVRTEAFF
TRBV27	-	TRBD1	TRBJ1-5	TGTGCCAGCAGGACAGGGGGCAAGCCCCAGCATTTT	CASRTGGKPQHF
TRBV15	-	TRBD1	TRBJ1-3	TGTGCCACCAGCAGGGCGGGACAGGGGGCTTCTGGAAACACCATATATTTT	CATSRAGQGASGNTIYF
TRBV7-9	-	-	TRBJ2-2	TGTGCCAGCACCTATAGGGGGTCCCGGGAGCTGTTTTTT	CASTYRGSRELFF
TRBV11-3	-	-	TRBJ2-3	TGTGCCAGCAGCTTATCGGGAGATACGCAGTATTTT	CASSLSGDTQYF
TRBV7-2	-	TRBD1	TRBJ1-5	TGTGCCAGCAGCCCTCGACAGGGTCAACAGCCCCAGCATTTT	CASSPRQGQQPQHF
TRBV5-6	-	TRBD1	TRBJ2-2	TGTGCCAGCAGCGGTCGGACAGGGGGATACGGGGAGCTGTTTTTT	CASSGRTGGYGELFF
TRBV6-5	-	-	TRBJ1-1	TGTGCCAGCAGAAGGGAGGCCAGCTTGAACACTGAAGCTTTCTTT	CASRREASLNTEAFF
TRBV30	-	TRBD1	TRBJ2-2	TGTGCCTGGCGCCGAGGGACAGGGGTTCCCGGGGAGCTGTTTTTT	CAWRRGTGVPGELFF
TRBV4-1	-	TRBD2	TRBJ2-3	TGCGCCAGCAGCCAGCCGACTAGCGGGGGGAGGGATACGCAGTATTTT	CASSQPTSGGRDTQYF
TRBV27	-	TRBD1	TRBJ2-1	TGTGCCAGCAGTTTATCTACAGGGGGCAATGAGCAGTTCTTC	CASSLSTGGNEQFF
TRBV7-3	-	TRBD2	TRBJ2-5	TGTGCCAGCAGCTTGACTAGCGGGGTCCAAGAGACCCAGTACTTC	CASSLTSGVQETQYF
TRBV7-3	once	TRBD1	TRBJ2-7	TGTGCCAGCAGCCTAATGGGGGACAGGAGCTCCTACGAGCAGTACTTC	CASSLMGDRSSYEQYF
TRBV29-1	few	TRBD1	TRBJ1-2	TGCAGCGCTACGACAGGGAACCATGGCTACACCTTC	CSATTGNHGYTF
TRBV14	-	-	TRBJ1-1	TGTGCCAGCAGCCAGGATTGGTTGGAGAGTAACACTGAAGCTTTCTTT	CASSQDWLESNTEAFF
TRBV5-1	-	-	TRBJ2-2	TGCGCCAGCAGCAGTCTCGCCGGCACCGGGGAGCTGTTTTTT	CASSSLAGTGELFF
TRBV11-2	-	TRBD1	TRBJ1-6	TGTGCCAGCAGCAAGGGGGCAGGTAATTCACCCCTCCACTTT	CASSKGAGNSPLHF
TRBV28	-	TRBD1	TRBJ1-2	TGTGCCAGCAGCTCGACCCGGGACAGGGGGCGGGGCTACACCTTC	CASSSTRDRGRGYTF
TRBV7-9	-	TRBD1	TRBJ1-1	TGTTCCAGCAGCGCTGACAGGGGGCCGGTGGAGACTGAAGCTTTCTTT	CSSSADRGPVETEAFF
TRBV4-1	-	-	TRBJ2-3	TGCGCCAGCAGCCAGGGGCCTGCAGATACGCAGTATTTT	CASSQGPADTQYF
TRBV30	-	TRBD1	TRBJ2-7	TGTGCCTGGAGTTTGACAGGGGCTCGGGAGCAGTACTTC	CAWSLTGAREQYF
TRBV15	-	-	TRBJ1-2	TGTGCCACCAGCAACACCGGGGGCTACACCTTC	CATSNTGGYTF
TRBV6-1	-	TRBD2	TRBJ2-3	TGTGCCAGCAGTGGAAGCCCGGGGGGAGTGGGCACAGATACGCAGTATTTT	CASSGSPGGVGTDTQYF
TRBV19	-	TRBD1	TRBJ2-7	TGTGCCAGTAGTATCCGGACAGGGGTCCCCTACGAGCAGTACTTC	CASSIRTGVPYEQYF
TRBV7-2	once	-	TRBJ2-7	TGTGCCAGCAGCTTAGGGGGCAGGAAAATCTCCTACGAGCAGTACTTC	CASSLGGRKISYEQYF
TRBV27	-	-	TRBJ2-6	TGTGCCAGCAGTTTATCGGCGGGAAGCTCTGGGGCCAACGTCCTGACTTTC	CASSLSAGSSGANVLTF
TRBV28	-	TRBD2	TRBJ2-7	TGTGCCAGCAGTTGGGGGGAGGGCTTGGGATACGAGCAGTACTTC	CASSWGEGLGYEQYF
TRBV6-5	-	TRBD1	TRBJ2-6	TGTGCCAGCAGTTTCTACAGGGGCTCTGGGGCCAACGTCCTGACTTTC	CASSFYRGSGANVLTF
TRBV15	-	-	TRBJ1-5	TGTGCCACCAGCAGAGATGATCTAAGCCATCAGCCCCAGCATTTT	CATSRDDLSHQPQHF
TRBV5-1	few	TRBD1	TRBJ2-6	TGCGCCAGCAGCTCCGGGACAGGGTCTGGGGCCAACGTCCTGACTTTC	CASSSGTGSGANVLTF
TRBV19	-	TRBD1	TRBJ1-2	TGTGCCACGAGGACAGGGTCGAACTATGGCTACACCTTC	CATRTGSNYGYTF
TRBV19	-	TRBD1	TRBJ2-7	TGTGCCAGTGGATCCGGGACAGACCGTTACGAGCAGTACTTC	CASGSGTDRYEQYF
TRBV7-6	-	-	TRBJ1-2	TGTGCCAGCAGCTTAGGGTCCGACCTTGGGGCAGGGGGCTACACCTTC	CASSLGSDLGAGGYTF
TRBV20-1	-	TRBD2	TRBJ2-1	TGCGGATCTGAAGACGGGGGGGAGGAGTTCTTC	CGSEDGGEEFF
TRBV7-2	-	TRBD1	TRBJ1-1	TGTGCCAGCAGCTGGACCTCGGGACAGGGGCTCGGAGCTTTCTTT	CASSWTSGQGLGAFF
TRBV7-2	-	TRBD2	TRBJ2-2	TGTGCCAGCAGCCCTCGACTAGCGGGGGCCAGGGCCACCGGGGAGCTGTTTTTT	CASSPRLAGARATGELFF
TRBV5-5	few	TRBD1	TRBJ2-7	TGTGCCAGCAGCGGACAGGGGTCCACCTACGAGCAGTACTTC	CASSGQGSTYEQYF
TRBV7-2	-	-	TRBJ2-1	TGTGCCAGCAGCTTAGGTGTTAACAATGAGCAGTTCTTC	CASSLGVNNEQFF
TRBV7-2	-	-	TRBJ1-1	TGTGCCAGCAGCTTCGAACGGTCTGAAGCTTTCTTT	CASSFERSEAFF
TRBV5-1	-	TRBD2	TRBJ2-2	TGCGCCAGCAGGCGGTTAGAGCGGGGACTCACCGGGGAGCTGTTTTTT	CASRRLERGLTGELFF
TRBV9	once	-	TRBJ2-5	TGTGCCAGCAGCGTAGCTGGGCAGATGCAAGAGACCCAGTACTTC	CASSVAGQMQETQYF
TRBV4-1	-	-	TRBJ1-2	TGCGCCAGCAGCCAAGACCTCGCGGGGGGGAGGGGCTACACCTTC	CASSQDLAGGRGYTF
TRBV15	once	-	TRBJ1-6	TGTGCCACCAGCAGCGGAAGAGACAGACCCCTCCACTTT	CATSSGRDRPLHF
TRBV18	-	-	TRBJ1-4	TGTGCCAGCTCACCACGAGGATCGGAGGGGTCGGCTAATGAAAAACCGTTTTTT	CASSPRGSEGSANEKPFF
TRBV29-1	once	TRBD1	TRBJ2-3	TGCAGCGTGTCCCCCGGGACAGGGGGCGAAGATACGCAGTATTTT	CSVSPGTGGEDTQYF
TRBV7-2	-	-	TRBJ1-6	TGTGCCAGCAGTCTAGAGGCCGGAGAGTCACCCCTCCACTTT	CASSLEAGESPLHF
TRBV5-1	-	-	TRBJ1-2	TGCGCCAGCAGCTTTGGCTCAAACTATGGCTACACCTTC	CASSFGSNYGYTF
TRBV4-1	-	-	TRBJ2-7	TGCGCCAGCAGCCAAGACACCTACGAGCAGTACTTC	CASSQDTYEQYF
TRBV29-1	-	TRBD2	TRBJ2-5	TGCAGCGTTGAAGGGGGGGGTCAAGAGACCCAGTACTTC	CSVEGGGQETQYF
TRBV9	-	TRBD2	TRBJ2-2	TGTGCCAGCAGCGCCAGCGGGGTTCCCGGGACCGGGGAGCTGTTTTTT	CASSASGVPGTGELFF
TRBV27	-	-	TRBJ2-7	TGTGCCAGCAGTTGGTCCGGGGTTGGCTACGAGCAGTACTTC	CASSWSGVGYEQYF
TRBV25-1	-	TRBD2	TRBJ2-3	TGTGCCAGCAGTGTCAGGGAGGGGGATACGCAGTATTTT	CASSVREGDTQYF
TRBV7-2	-	TRBD2	TRBJ2-5	TGTGCCAGCAGCTTCGAGGGGGGGCTGCGGGGGGGCAGGGAGACCCAGTACTTC	CASSFEGGLRGGRETQYF
TRBV6-1	-	-	TRBJ1-3	TGTGCCAGCACCCGGGACTCTGGAAACACCATATATTTT	CASTRDSGNTIYF